The following is a TCR beta chain sequence with its context. The antigen remains unidentified. TCRdb independently ran MiXCR on the reads; one entry per CDR3 protein. The sample lists around 630,000 distinct CDR3 sequences; approximately 24% were seen once. The trim removed 10 bases at V and 2 bases at J, leaving 11 bases unmatched. The V gene's germline CDR1 is MGHDK and CDR2 SYGVNS. The CDR3 spans 15 residues. These data are taken from a study of T cell repertoires in cytomegalovirus infection. Across the study: Public TCR beta signatures were indicative of both CMV infection and a matching HLA type. Overall study findings and caveats: Dominant in the ex vivo response were TCR beta clonotypes restricted by HLA-C and specific for CMV. Accumulated public TCR beta family frequency recognized individuals carrying CMV together with the relevant HLA.

The clonotype was recovered from a human donor in good health (CMV status not recorded). Some clones in this sample may be carry-over from other donors' samples. The V and J genes are TRBV25-1 and TRBJ2-1, with 7 positions matching TRBD2. Input material: CD8+ T cells from PBMCs. The chain's CDR3 is CATLIPGGAYNEQFF. Here the CDR3 DNA reads TGTGCCACCTTGATTCCGGGGGGAGCCTACAATGAGCAGTTCTTC.